This record covers a single T cell receptor beta chain. The DNA ends 3 residues before the CDR3 does, and the rest of the CDR3 is filled in from the germline J gene. This sample stems from a study of T cells in women clearing cervical HPV infection. Looking at the study overall: Controls gave blood once infection was undetectable; cases at lesion identification.

Germline CDR1 is LNHDA and CDR2 is SQIVND (reference sequence). Trimming removed 5 bases from V and 6 bases from J; junction bases left unmatched: 10. CDR3 length equals 16 residues. This table comes from immunoSEQ multiplex PCR, and its TCRdb copy is limited to in-frame clones, with some not included. The listing records tens of thousands of clones. Sequences were obtained from blood buffy coat. The TCR sequence derives from a woman between 18 and 70 years old with a cervical HPV16 infection that either progressed to CIN3+ or cleared (not recorded which). V usage is TRBV19 and J usage is TRBJ2-1, with TRBD1 matching over 10 bases. The CDR3: CASSVTGGALTNEQFF. CDR3 bases read: TGTGCCAGTAGTGTGACAGGGGGCGCCTTAACCAATGAG.